This T cell receptor (beta chain) was found in a study of regulatory T cells in long-lasting Graves disease. TCR beta libraries were built with iRepertoire HTBI primers and Arm-PCR of CDR3 regions. TCRdb re-called the multiplex PCR reads with MiXCR, one entry per CDR3 protein. The sample lists approximately 470,000 distinct CDR3 sequences, roughly 16% occurring once. The sample holds many counts of this clonotype. Per the germline V gene, CDR1 is KGHSH and CDR2 is LQKENI. Trimming pared 1 base from V and 6 bases from J, leaving 15 bases between. This CDR3 has 16 amino acids. Time point specified: newly diagnosed GD, antithyroid drugs for less than 3 months. Following extraction of RNA from PBMCs, that RNA was used to make the TCR library. Another study also made use of these data, one on T cells in Graves' hyperthyroidism and ophthalmopathy.

The genes are TRBV18 and TRBJ1-4; no clear D. The material sequenced was peripheral blood mononuclear cells (PBMCs), taken at new diagnosis, from a patient treated with antithyroid drugs. This receptor was taken from a man aged 40-55 years with Graves disease. The CDR3 loop reads CASSPLPLRRDEKLFF. The DNA of the CDR3 is TGTGCCAGCTCACCACTCCCTCTTAGGAGGGATGAAAAACTGTTTTTT.